One sample yielded the 11 T cell receptor beta chains listed below, sequenced in a study of cytomegalovirus exposure and HLA in healthy donors. The study ran its PCR with 60 Vbeta and 13 Jbeta primers. Using immunoSEQ multiplex PCR, the repertoire was profiled, and TCRdb retains in-frame clones only, with some absent. The data contain approximately 180,000 clones, roughly four fifths of them singletons. The sample was PBMCs. These receptors were collected from a man between 18 and 29 years old in good health and CMV-seronegative.

The rearrangement joins TRBV9 to TRBJ2-3, with TRBD2 identical over 8 bases. V lost 4 bases, J lost 2 bases, and 9 bases stayed unmatched. Looked up from germline, CDR1 is SGDLS and CDR2 is YYNGEE. This CDR3 is 16 amino acids long. CDR3 residues: CASSTSGAADTDTQYF. CDR3 coding DNA: TGTGCCAGCAGCACTAGCGGAGCCGCCGACACAGATACGCAGTATTTT.

The chain joins TRBV5-1 to TRBJ2-1, with D possibly being TRBD2 (6 bases). V was shortened by 7 bases and J by 7 bases, with 12 bases between the two germline ends. Germline CDR1 SGHRS, CDR2 YFSETQ. CDR3 length: 12 amino acids. This chain's CDR3 is CASGLSVNEQFF. For the CDR3, the DNA is TGCGCCAGCGGACTATCCGTGAATGAGCAGTTCTTC.

This clone was found once. The chain carries TRBV5-6 and TRBJ2-5; 7 bases map to TRBD2. The CDR3 contains 14 residues. The V segment lost 5 bases and the J segment 5 bases; nucleotides outside the gene matches: 9. Germline V gives CDR1 SGHDT, CDR2 YYEEEE. CDR3 sequence: CASSSKTSMETQYF. CDR3 in DNA: TGTGCCAGCAGTTCGAAGACTAGCATGGAGACCCAGTACTTC.

V usage is TRBV4-2 and J usage is TRBJ2-3; TRBD1 matches 7 bases. The J segment lost 2 bases and the V segment lost 0 bases, leaving 8 bases of the junction unmatched. Germline V gene data show CDR1 as LGHNA and CDR2 as YNFKEQ. This CDR3 has 17 residues. CDR3: CASSQEPQGVVTDTQYF. CDR3 DNA sequence: TGTGCCAGCAGCCAAGAACCCCAGGGGGTCGTCACAGATACGCAGTATTTT.

This rearrangement joins TRBV4-3 to TRBJ2-7; 11 nucleotides align to TRBD1. The junction had 5 bases not matched to a gene; V was cut back by 3 bases and J by 4 bases. Germline loops: CDR1 LGHNA, CDR2 YSLEER. There are 15 residues in the CDR3. In DNA form, the CDR3 reads TGCGCCAGCAGCCATGGAGGACAGGGGGCGTACGAGCAGTACTTC. Residues: CASSHGGQGAYEQYF.

The chain links TRBV5-1 to TRBJ2-5; TRBD2 aligns across 7 bases. With V trimmed by 4 bases and J by 4 bases, 7 bases remained unmatched. The length of the CDR3 is 14 residues. Germline CDR1 reads SGHRS; CDR2 reads YFSETQ. CDR3 DNA: TGCGCCAGCAGCCTGGAGGTAGCGGGAGAGACCCAGTACTTC. Protein product: CASSLEVAGETQYF.

This clone was picked up one time. This chain links TRBV5-1 with TRBJ1-2, with D tentatively TRBD1 (5 bases). This CDR3 is 13 amino acids long. Trimming stripped 1 base from V and 7 bases from J, with 11 bases between. From germline, CDR1 is SGHRS and CDR2 YFSETQ. The CDR3 region is CASSLFQGGGYTF. In DNA form, the CDR3 reads TGCGCCAGCAGCTTGTTTCAGGGCGGTGGCTACACCTTC.

The chain combines TRBV7-8 with TRBJ2-3; D is unresolved. V shed 4 bases and J shed 3 bases, with 14 bases lying between them. CDR3 length equals 15 residues. Germline V gene data show CDR1 as SGHVS and CDR2 as FQNEAQ. Written as DNA, the CDR3 is TGTGCCAGCAGCTCGCTCCGTCTGAGGACAGATACGCAGTATTTT. Its translation is CASSSLRLRTDTQYF.

The chain recombines TRBV29-1 with TRBJ2-5, with 7 bases lining up with TRBD1. The CDR3 is 13 amino acids. V lost 7 bases, J lost 5 bases, and 10 bases stayed unmatched. Germline-derived CDR1 and CDR2 are SQVTM and ANQGSEA. The CDR3 DNA reads TGCAGCGGGCGGCGAGGGGGCCGGGAGACCCAGTACTTC. Its protein product is CSGRRGGRETQYF. Full variable domain (missing parts from reference TRBV29-1 and TRBJ2-5): SAVISQKPSRDICQRGTSLTIQCQVDSQVTMMFWYRQQPGQSLTLIATANQGSEATYESGFVIDKFPISRPNLTFSTLTVSNMSPEDSSIYLCSGRRGGRETQYFGPGTRLLVL.

V and J are TRBV5-1 and TRBJ2-1, with TRBD1 matching 7 bases. Trimming cost V 3 bases and J 4 bases; bases outside gene matches: 25. Germline CDR1 reads SGHRS; CDR2 reads YFSETQ. This CDR3 contains 21 residues. CDR3: CASSWEPNRGPTGTSYNEQFF. As DNA, the CDR3 is TGCGCCAGCAGCTGGGAACCAAACAGGGGTCCTACGGGGACCTCTTACAATGAGCAGTTCTTC.

The chain links TRBV11-2 to TRBJ1-3, with D perhaps TRBD1 (5 bases). V was shortened by 1 base and J by 4 bases, with 11 bases between the two germline ends. The germline V gene has CDR1 SGHAT and CDR2 FQNNGV. This CDR3 spans 15 amino acids. The CDR3 region is CASSLGQISGNTIYF. The CDR3 DNA follows: TGTGCCAGCAGCTTAGGACAGATCTCCGGAAACACCATATATTTT. The full variable domain, with the rest looked up from reference TRBV11-2 and TRBJ1-3, is EAGVAQSPRYKIIEKRQSVAFWCNPISGHATLYWYQQILGQGPKLLIQFQNNGVVDDSQLPKDRFSAERLKGVDSTLKIQPAKLEDSAVYLCASSLGQISGNTIYFGEGSWLTVV.